This T cell receptor (beta chain) came from a study of T-cell reconstitution after alpha-beta-depleted transplantation in children. During its preparation, the TCRbeta library received unique molecular identifiers. MiXCR, applied by TCRdb to the PCR reads, yields one record per CDR3 protein. The top ten clones hold more than 2% of a sample with about 500,000 distinct CDR3 sequences, 32% of them seen once. The TCR originated in a human donor who donated a stem cell graft to a child with aplastic anemia. The material was PBMCs from the stem cell graft donor, obtained from the stem cell graft.

CDR3 region: CASSQDRAGPGNEQFF. CDR3 sequence (DNA): TGCGCCAGCAGCCAAGATCGCGCTGGTCCAGGGAATGAGCAGTTCTTC. The gene calls are TRBV4-3 and TRBJ2-1, with D perhaps TRBD1 (5 bases). Trimming pared 0 bases from V and 7 bases from J, leaving 16 bases between. The CDR3 is 16 amino acids. The germline gives CDR1 LGHNA, CDR2 YSLEER.